The source of this T cell receptor (beta chain) is a study of blood T cell repertoires in COVID-19. At the level of the study: Samples of COVID-19 (acute and convalescent) were obtained from the United States, Italy and Spain. T cells, B-cell-depleted T cells, or PBMCs supplied cDNA or gDNA.

Authors' methods: Nucleated cell counts were estimated from reference gene primer amplification. The method was immunoSEQ multiplex PCR; TCRdb's version includes in-frame clones alone and lacks a portion of them. V, J and clone size reflect that table, while D and trimming were determined from the DNA. The table includes 280,000 or so clones, roughly four fifths detected once. V was trimmed by 2 bases and J by 7 bases, leaving 11 bases between them. CDR1 LGHDT and CDR2 YNNKEL come from the germline V gene (reference sequence). CDR3 length: 13 amino acids. Sequencing used peripheral blood. The rearrangement links TRBV3-1 (or the pseudogene TRBV3-2) to TRBJ1-2; tentatively, D is TRBD1 (5 bases). The receptor comes from a woman in her fifties or sixties who had recovered from COVID-19. The CDR3 loop is CASSQLPGFGYTF. The CDR3 coding sequence is TGTGCCAGCAGCCAACTCCCAGGGTTTGGCTACACCTTC.